This T cell receptor (beta chain) was obtained from a study of T cells after yellow fever vaccination. With V trimmed by 7 bases and J by 2 bases, 14 bases remained unmatched. Germline lookup yields CDR1 SGHNT and CDR2 YENEEA. CDR3 length: 17 amino acids. This clonotype was seen a few times. TCRdb fed the 5' RACE reads into MiXCR, producing one record per CDR3 protein. The sample lists about 320,000 distinct CDR3 sequences, under 15% seen once, with 2.5% to 4% in the top ten. The chain carries TRBV11-3 and TRBJ1-5; 7 positions match TRBD1. Sequenced material: CD4+ T cells sorted from PBMCs, taken 15 days after the yellow fever booster vaccination. This receptor was obtained from a man younger than 35 who received the YFV17D yellow fever vaccine. CDR3: CASIQDRHPWGNQPQHF. DNA of the CDR3: TGTGCCAGCATCCAGGACAGGCATCCTTGGGGCAATCAGCCCCAGCATTTT.